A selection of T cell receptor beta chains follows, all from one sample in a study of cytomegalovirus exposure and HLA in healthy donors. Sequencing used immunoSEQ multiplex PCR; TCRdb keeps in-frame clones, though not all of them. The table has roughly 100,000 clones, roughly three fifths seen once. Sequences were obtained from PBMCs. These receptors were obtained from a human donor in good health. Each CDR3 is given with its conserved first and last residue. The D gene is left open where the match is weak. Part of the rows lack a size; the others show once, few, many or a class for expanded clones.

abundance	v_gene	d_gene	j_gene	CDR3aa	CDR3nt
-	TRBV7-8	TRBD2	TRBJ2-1	CASSPGLAGYEQFF	TGTGCCAGCAGCCCGGGACTAGCGGGGTATGAGCAGTTCTTC
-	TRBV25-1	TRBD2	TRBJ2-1	CASSGAGGRNEQFF	TGTGCCAGCAGTGGAGCGGGAGGGCGCAATGAGCAGTTCTTC
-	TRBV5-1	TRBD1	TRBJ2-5	CASSLTGDRSVETQYF	TGCGCCAGCAGCCTGACCGGGGACAGGTCGGTTGAGACCCAGTACTTC
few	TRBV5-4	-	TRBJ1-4	CASSLGAEKLFF	TGTGCCAGCAGCTTGGGGGCTGAAAAACTGTTTTTT
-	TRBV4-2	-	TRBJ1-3	CASSQGSSGNTIYF	TGTGCCAGCAGCCAGGGGAGCTCTGGAAACACCATATATTTT
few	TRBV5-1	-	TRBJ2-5	CASSLGGGRETQYF	TGCGCCAGCAGCTTGGGAGGGGGAAGGGAGACCCAGTACTTC
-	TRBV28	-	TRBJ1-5	CASSPPRGGSNQPQHF	TGTGCCAGCAGCCCCCCCCGGGGGGGGAGCAATCAGCCCCAGCATTTT
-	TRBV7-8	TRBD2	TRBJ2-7	CASSLGNSGRGYEQYF	TGTGCCAGCAGCTTAGGGAATAGCGGGAGAGGGTACGAGCAGTACTTC
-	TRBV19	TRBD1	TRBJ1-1	CASSSYRGPGTEAFF	TGTGCCAGTAGTTCCTACAGGGGGCCGGGTACTGAAGCTTTCTTT
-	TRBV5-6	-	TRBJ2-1	CASSSSTGIGGEQFF	TGTGCCAGCAGCTCCTCGACAGGGATCGGGGGCGAGCAGTTCTTC
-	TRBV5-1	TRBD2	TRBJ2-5	CASSPLAGGEETQYF	TGCGCCAGCAGCCCTCTAGCGGGAGGGGAAGAGACCCAGTACTTC
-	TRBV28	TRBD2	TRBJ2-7	CASSFSLAGVIGYEQYF	TGTGCCAGCAGTTTTTCCCTAGCGGGAGTGATCGGGTACGAGCAGTACTTC
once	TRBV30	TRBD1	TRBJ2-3	CAWSRGLTDTQYF	TGTGCCTGGAGCAGGGGGCTGACAGATACGCAGTATTTT
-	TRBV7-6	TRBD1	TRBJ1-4	CASSLEGQENEKLFF	TGTGCCAGCAGCTTAGAGGGACAGGAAAATGAAAAACTGTTTTTT
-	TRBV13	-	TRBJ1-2	CASSLGRNYGYTF	TGTGCCAGCAGCTTAGGTCGGAACTATGGCTACACCTTC
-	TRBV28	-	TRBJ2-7	CASSLLTEPRYEQYF	TGTGCCAGCAGTTTATTGACAGAGCCCCGGTACGAGCAGTACTTC
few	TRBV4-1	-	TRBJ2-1	CASSQDRTLVGDEQFF	TGCGCCAGCAGCCAAGATCGTACCTTAGTCGGGGATGAGCAGTTCTTC
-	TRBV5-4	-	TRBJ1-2	CASSLGPSGNYGYTF	TGTGCCAGCAGCTTGGGACCCAGCGGTAACTATGGCTACACCTTC
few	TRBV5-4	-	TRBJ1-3	CASSLAGNGNTIYF	TGTGCCAGCAGCTTGGCGGGGAACGGAAACACCATATATTTT
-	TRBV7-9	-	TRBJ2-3	CASSSTPGERNTDTQYF	TGTGCCAGCAGCTCCACCCCGGGGGAGCGGAACACAGATACGCAGTATTTT
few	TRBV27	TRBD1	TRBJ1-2	CASRETGTGNYNYGYTF	TGTGCCAGCAGAGAAACCGGGACAGGGAATTATAACTATGGCTACACCTTC
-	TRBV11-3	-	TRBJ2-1	CASSLGAAGNEQFF	TGTGCCAGCAGCTTAGGGGCCGCGGGTAATGAGCAGTTCTTC
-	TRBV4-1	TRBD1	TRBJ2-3	CASSPGTGGGLDTQYF	TGCGCCAGCAGCCCCGGGACAGGGGGCGGATTGGATACGCAGTATTTT
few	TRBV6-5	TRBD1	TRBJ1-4	CASRRQGAQGEKLFF	TGTGCCAGCAGGAGACAGGGGGCGCAGGGGGAAAAACTGTTTTTT
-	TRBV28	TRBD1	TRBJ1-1	CASVPGQVNTEAFF	TGTGCCAGCGTTCCGGGACAGGTGAACACTGAAGCTTTCTTT
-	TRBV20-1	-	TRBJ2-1	CSAANNEQFF	TGCAGTGCTGCTAACAATGAGCAGTTCTTC
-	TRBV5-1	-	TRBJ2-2	CASSLAPGVNTGELFF	TGCGCCAGCAGCTTGGCCCCGGGAGTGAACACCGGGGAGCTGTTTTTT
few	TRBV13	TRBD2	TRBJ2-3	CASSFGGRVDTQYF	TGTGCCAGCAGCTTCGGCGGGAGGGTTGATACGCAGTATTTT
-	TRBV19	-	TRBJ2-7	CASSISNQGYEQYF	TGTGCCAGTAGTATTTCTAATCAGGGCTACGAGCAGTACTTC
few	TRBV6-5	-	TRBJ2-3	CASRPGLGPDTQYF	TGTGCCAGCAGGCCGGGTCTAGGCCCAGATACGCAGTATTTT
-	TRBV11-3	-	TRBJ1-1	CASSLGQGRDTEAFF	TGTGCCAGCAGCTTAGGTCAGGGGAGGGACACTGAAGCTTTCTTT
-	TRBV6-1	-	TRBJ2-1	CASSELPVRRNEQFF	TGTGCCAGCAGTGAATTGCCCGTAAGGCGGAATGAGCAGTTCTTC
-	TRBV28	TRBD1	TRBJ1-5	CASSLTGVSNQPQHF	TGTGCCAGCAGCCTAACAGGGGTGAGCAATCAGCCCCAGCATTTT
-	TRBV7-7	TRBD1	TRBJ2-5	CASSLNRGQQETQYF	TGTGCCAGCAGCTTAAACAGGGGGCAGCAAGAGACCCAGTACTTC
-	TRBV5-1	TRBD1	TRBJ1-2	CASSSLRRTGVYGYTF	TGCGCCAGCAGCTCGTTACGGCGGACAGGGGTGTATGGCTACACCTTC
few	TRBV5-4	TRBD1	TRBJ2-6	CASTQDRHSGANVLTF	TGTGCCAGCACCCAGGACAGGCACTCTGGGGCCAACGTCCTGACTTTC
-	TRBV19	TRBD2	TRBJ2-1	CASSITLAGDNEQFF	TGTGCCAGTAGTATAACCCTAGCGGGGGACAATGAGCAGTTCTTC
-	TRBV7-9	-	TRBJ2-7	CASSPNPDRPHEQYF	TGTGCCAGCAGCCCAAACCCAGACAGGCCCCACGAGCAGTACTTC
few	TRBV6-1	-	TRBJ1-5	CASRTGTPNQPQHF	TGTGCCAGCAGAACCGGGACTCCTAATCAGCCCCAGCATTTT
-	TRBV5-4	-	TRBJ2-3	CASSRSGFSTDTQYF	TGTGCCAGCAGCCGAAGCGGGTTTAGCACAGATACGCAGTATTTT
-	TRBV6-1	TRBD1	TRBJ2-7	CASRLGQGAYEQYF	TGTGCCAGCAGACTCGGACAGGGGGCGTACGAGCAGTACTTC
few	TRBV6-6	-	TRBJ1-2	CASSFPLGGYTF	TGTGCCAGCAGTTTCCCCCTAGGTGGCTACACCTTC
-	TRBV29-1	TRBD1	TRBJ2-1	CSVRRDRVSDNEQFF	TGCAGCGTGAGGCGGGACAGGGTCTCCGACAATGAGCAGTTCTTC
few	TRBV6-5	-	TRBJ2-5	CASGYPQGGETQYF	TGTGCCAGCGGATATCCTCAGGGGGGAGAGACCCAGTACTTC
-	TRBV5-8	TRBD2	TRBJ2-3	CASSGLAGTDTQYF	TGTGCCAGCAGCGGACTAGCGGGAACAGATACGCAGTATTTT
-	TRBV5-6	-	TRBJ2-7	CASSFDLGGYEQYF	TGTGCCAGCAGCTTCGATCTTGGAGGCTACGAGCAGTACTTC
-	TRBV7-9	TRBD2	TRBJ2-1	CASSFPRVTSGSYNEQFF	TGTGCCAGCAGCTTTCCCCGGGTTACTAGCGGGAGTTACAATGAGCAGTTCTTC
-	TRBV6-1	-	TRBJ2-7	CASSELRYEQYF	TGTGCCAGCAGTGAATTGAGGTACGAGCAGTACTTC
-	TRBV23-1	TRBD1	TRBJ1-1	CASKTGGTEAFF	TGCGCCAGCAAAACAGGGGGCACTGAAGCTTTCTTT
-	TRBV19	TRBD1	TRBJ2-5	CASSTLDRETQYF	TGTGCCAGTAGTACACTGGACAGGGAGACCCAGTACTTC
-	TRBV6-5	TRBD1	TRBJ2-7	CASSPGTGVSYEQYF	TGTGCCAGCAGTCCCGGGACAGGGGTCTCCTACGAGCAGTACTTC
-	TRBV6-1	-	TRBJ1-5	CASSESLPQHF	TGTGCCAGCAGTGAGTCCCTGCCCCAGCATTTT
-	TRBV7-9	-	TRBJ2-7	CASSPATVSYEQYF	TGTGCCAGCAGCCCAGCGACGGTCTCCTACGAGCAGTACTTC
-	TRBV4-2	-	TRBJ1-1	CASSQMPLGGIAFF	TGTGCCAGCAGCCAGATGCCGTTGGGGGGGATAGCTTTCTTT
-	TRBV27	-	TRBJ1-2	CASSLSGAAVYGYTF	TGTGCCAGCAGTTTATCGGGGGCCGCAGTCTATGGCTACACCTTC
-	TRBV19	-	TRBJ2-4	CASSIGDGLRNIQYF	TGTGCCAGTAGTATCGGGGATGGGCTGAGAAACATTCAGTACTTC
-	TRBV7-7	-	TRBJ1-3	CASSLGPGAGNTIYF	TGTGCCAGCAGCTTAGGTCCAGGGGCTGGAAACACCATATATTTT
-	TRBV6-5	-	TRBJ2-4	CASSYSSAKNIQYF	TGTGCCAGCAGCTACTCTAGCGCCAAAAACATTCAGTACTTC
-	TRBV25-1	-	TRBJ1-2	CASSVTGLYYGYTF	TGTGCCAGCAGTGTAACAGGGTTGTACTATGGCTACACCTTC